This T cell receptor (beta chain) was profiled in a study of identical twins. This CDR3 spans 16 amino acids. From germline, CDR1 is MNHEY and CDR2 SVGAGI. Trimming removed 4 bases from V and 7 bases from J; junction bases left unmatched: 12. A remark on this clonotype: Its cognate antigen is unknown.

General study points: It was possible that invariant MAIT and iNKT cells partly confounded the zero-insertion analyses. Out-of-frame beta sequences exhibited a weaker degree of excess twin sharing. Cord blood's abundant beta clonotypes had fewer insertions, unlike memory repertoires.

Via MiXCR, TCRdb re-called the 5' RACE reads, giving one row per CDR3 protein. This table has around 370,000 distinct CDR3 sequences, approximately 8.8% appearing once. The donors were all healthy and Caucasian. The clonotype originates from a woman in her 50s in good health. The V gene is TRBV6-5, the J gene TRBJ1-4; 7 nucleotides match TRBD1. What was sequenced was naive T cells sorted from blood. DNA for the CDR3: TGTGCCAGCAGTTTATCAGGGGGTCGGAAAGGTGAAAAACTGTTTTTT. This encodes CASSLSGGRKGEKLFF.